This entry is about one T cell receptor beta chain. Its antigen is not yet known. Base qualities are not at hand, and no much larger clone is one base apart. This sample is part of a study of cytomegalovirus exposure and HLA in healthy donors (dated by TCRdb to the late 2010s). Turning to the overall study: In an earlier analysis of about 560 of the donors, 276 Gb of sequence data and just under 120 million unique TCR beta sequences from roughly 200 million T cells were reported. Every repertoire in the discovery cohort had been generated on one and the same sequencing platform. Besides the first cohort of around 700 subjects, a separate validation cohort made up of 95 to 150 different subjects was used. A later analysis re-analyzed previously published TCR beta repertoires from about 730 donors and added high-resolution HLA genotyping to study TCR occurrence patterns. Donor age, sex, ethnicity and CMV serostatus were compiled alongside the repertoire data. About 280 gigabases of sequencing data and approximately 91 million unique TCR sequences made up an early release that covered approximately 620 HLA-typed donors. Rather than drawing on any new phenotypic data, the later analysis identified candidate immune exposures from TCR beta sequences and the way those sequences occurred across donors. The number of typed donors differed by locus: about 620-640 for A, B, C, DRB1 and DQB1; 500 to 550 for DQA1; 606 for DPA1; and around 490 for DPB1. The genetic ancestry cluster associated with self-reported Caucasian donors included around 76% of the 350 to 500 genotyped donors. A later genetic analysis took genome-wide SNP genotypes for about 55% of the 666 donors and used that subset as a discovery cohort. HLA typing included class I and class II loci at four-digit resolution. To predict cytomegalovirus infection status, the study brought together high-throughput TCR immunosequencing, statistical association of individual TCRs with disease status, and machine learning. An earlier analysis of around 580 of the donors used high-throughput TCR beta sequencing to judge whether each TCR beta V gene segment behaved as functional or pseudogenic. About 5 DR-DQ haplotypes were handled as single units for association and clustering, since linkage in the cohort was strong. The study used immunosequencing to profile the T cell repertoires of 670 or so subjects and linked those repertoires to cytomegalovirus serostatus. On average, roughly 240,000 unique TCR beta nucleotide sequences were sequenced per donor among 350 to 400 genotyped donors of the cohort, with around 19% of those sequences being non-productive. The aim of the study was to test whether cataloging public T cell receptors could identify signatures of past pathogen exposure. What the work shows at the level of the full study, not this receptor alone: In a later analysis, HLA-associated TCR beta chains showed more clonal expansion and lower generation probabilities than non-associated chains that were equally common. In both the original and validation cohorts, the classifier was reported to diagnose cytomegalovirus status with high specificity and sensitivity. Three of the identified cytomegalovirus-associated TCR beta chains were confirmed in vitro to be specific for cytomegalovirus antigens. Most TCR sequences were seen in very few donors, while some public TCRs were found in many individuals. In a later analysis, most CMV-associated TCR beta chains were found to appear HLA-restricted, with HLA associations seemingly driven largely by CMV exposure. A later analysis found that TCR association rates varied across HLA loci, with DRB1 alleles showing the most associated TCRs and HLA-C alleles the fewest. In this cohort, only TCR beta chains were sequenced, and detectable features were limited by the absence of alpha or paired-chain data. Some IMGT-functional V segments, including TRBV6-2 and TRBV6-3, could not be told apart with the 87-base-pair reads, so those segments were excluded. The presence/absence analyses assumed that sequencing depth was roughly uniform across donors, and that assumption may not be true. Over 15 rarely observed V segments, including chromosome 9 orphons, were excluded from the earlier analysis of about 610 of the donors because counts were too low. Strong co-occurrence of HLA alleles, especially DR and DQ, made assigning TCR associations to individual alleles difficult. An earlier analysis of 450 to 750 of the donors showed that most TCR beta V segments appeared in productive rearrangements either about 87% or about 30% of the time, which broadly matched IMGT annotations. In a later analysis, some 18,000 TCR beta sequences were associated with specific HLA alleles at a false discovery rate of 0.05. A further reported finding was that TCR beta sequences accurately predicted the HLA-A and HLA-B alleles for most subjects in the first cohort. Correlated functional status among segregating V segments might reflect linkage disequilibrium, but an unknown experimental factor could not be ruled out. A cluster of highly shared sequence variants was judged likely to be a technical artifact of the sequencing pipeline. A total of fewer than 200 TCR beta chains were listed by the study as associated with cytomegalovirus. An association between a missense DCLRE1C variant and V-gene and J-gene trimming of TCR beta chains was found in a later genetic analysis and replicated in an independent cohort. The authors suggested that the approach could potentially be generalized to other disease states and immunological phenotypes. HLA typing was unavailable for some donors at each locus, so association tests used only the typed subset. According to a later analysis, parvovirus B19, influenza, CMV and Epstein-Barr virus appeared linked to several top co-occurrence clusters. According to a later genetic analysis, donors in an Asian-associated ancestry cluster had fewer N-insertions in productive TCRs than the approximately 710-donor mean. The only immune exposure information available for the cohort was CMV serostatus.

The cohort comprised around 700 healthy bone marrow donors. At the time of sampling, all cohort members were nominally healthy, though unrecorded immune exposures were likely present. The donor was CMV seronegative and belonged to the group of more than 300 seronegative cohort members. A peripheral blood sample was provided by each donor, and peripheral blood mononuclear cells were used for TCR beta sequencing. The Qiagen DNeasy Blood Extraction Kit was used to extract genomic DNA from the blood cell samples. Library preparation used the immunoSEQ multiplex PCR assay. A mixture of 60 forward primers for TCR Vbeta segments and 13 reverse primers for TCR Jbeta segments was used in the multiplex PCR. A multiplex PCR assay on genomic DNA amplified the CDR3 region of rearranged TCR beta genes. On the Illumina HiSeq System, the amplified TCR beta libraries were sequenced as 87-base-pair reads. The study's processing was this. A later analysis tallied roughly 80 million unique TCR beta chains across the approximately 670 repertoires, and about 10 million of those chains were shared by two or more donors. A nearest-neighbor algorithm error-corrected the raw reads and collapsed the reads into unique sequences, merging closely related sequences to remove PCR and sequencing errors. CDR3 sequences were aligned to IMGT reference sequences to assign V, D and J gene segments. For a sequence to be retained, at least a six-nucleotide match to both a V gene segment and a J gene segment was required. A rearrangement counted as productive if the CDR3 had no stop codons and remained in frame with V and J, and every other rearrangement counted as non-productive. CDR3 was defined according to IMGT convention as the region running from the second conserved V-encoded cysteine to the conserved J-encoded phenylalanine. Sequences without an unambiguous match to a single V gene segment were excluded from the earlier analysis of about 600 of the donors. In an earlier analysis of roughly 500 of the donors, V segments were called functional above 56.7% productive rearrangements and were called segregating when the between-donor standard deviation exceeded 5%. A statistical classification framework was built to diagnose cytomegalovirus status from the catalog of TCR beta chain sequences. In a later analysis, V and J genes were assigned by comparing TCR nucleotide sequences against IMGT/GENE-DB human TR gene sequences. In a later analysis, CDR3 sequences and most-parsimonious VDJ recombination scenarios were assigned using the TCRdist pipeline. A later analysis defined each TCR beta chain by its CDR3 amino acid sequence plus V-gene family, and excluded reads lacking a unique V-gene family. As a way to deal with suspected cross-contamination and a sequencing artifact, a later analysis dropped approximately 570 nucleotide sequences that were highly shared and had low generation probability. In a later analysis, a clonal expansion index for each public chain was calculated from normalized within-repertoire ranks of inferred template counts. In a later analysis, generation probabilities were computed using a VDJ recombination model fitted to out-of-frame rearrangements, and the results were checked against IGoR. Hypergeometric tests were used in a later analysis to score TCR-TCR, TCR-HLA and TCR-CMV co-occurrence, with a repertoire-size bias correction applied to the TCR pairs. False discovery rates were estimated in a later analysis by permuting HLA or CMV assignments 20 times. In a later analysis, co-occurring TCRs were grouped using DBSCAN, and TCRdist sequence similarity was added for clustering within HLA-allele-positive subsets. For co-occurrence clustering, repertoires with fewer than 30,000 or more than 120,000 public chains were excluded, along with about five repertoires with anomalous nucleotide sharing. In its TCRdb copy, this immuneACCESS table keeps in-frame sequences only and misses some clones. Where compared with another copy, unresolved V genes explain less than half of these, and the others have no known cause. That table supplies the V and J calls and clone size; D and trimming were determined from the DNA. The sample table shows approximately 220,000 clones, and 65% to 80% are seen once. Around 0.2% of the sample rests with the top ten.

A distance of 17 bases separates the germline ends of V and J, which lose 4 bases and 3 bases respectively. CDR1 SGHNT and CDR2 YYREEE were looked up in the germline V gene (reference sequence). The CDR3 spans 15 residues, from the cysteine through the phenylalanine. The retained sequence is limited to the CDR3, 45 bases, with the frame set at the first base. This chain joins TRBV5-4 to TRBJ2-7; a tentative D call is TRBD2 (6 bases match). The TCR was taken from a girl aged 2 to 10 in good health and CMV-seronegative. Sequences were obtained from PBMCs. The nucleotides are TGTGCCAGCAGCACCGAAGGGGTAGCGGACTACGAGCAGTACTTC. Translated, this is CASSTEGVADYEQYF.